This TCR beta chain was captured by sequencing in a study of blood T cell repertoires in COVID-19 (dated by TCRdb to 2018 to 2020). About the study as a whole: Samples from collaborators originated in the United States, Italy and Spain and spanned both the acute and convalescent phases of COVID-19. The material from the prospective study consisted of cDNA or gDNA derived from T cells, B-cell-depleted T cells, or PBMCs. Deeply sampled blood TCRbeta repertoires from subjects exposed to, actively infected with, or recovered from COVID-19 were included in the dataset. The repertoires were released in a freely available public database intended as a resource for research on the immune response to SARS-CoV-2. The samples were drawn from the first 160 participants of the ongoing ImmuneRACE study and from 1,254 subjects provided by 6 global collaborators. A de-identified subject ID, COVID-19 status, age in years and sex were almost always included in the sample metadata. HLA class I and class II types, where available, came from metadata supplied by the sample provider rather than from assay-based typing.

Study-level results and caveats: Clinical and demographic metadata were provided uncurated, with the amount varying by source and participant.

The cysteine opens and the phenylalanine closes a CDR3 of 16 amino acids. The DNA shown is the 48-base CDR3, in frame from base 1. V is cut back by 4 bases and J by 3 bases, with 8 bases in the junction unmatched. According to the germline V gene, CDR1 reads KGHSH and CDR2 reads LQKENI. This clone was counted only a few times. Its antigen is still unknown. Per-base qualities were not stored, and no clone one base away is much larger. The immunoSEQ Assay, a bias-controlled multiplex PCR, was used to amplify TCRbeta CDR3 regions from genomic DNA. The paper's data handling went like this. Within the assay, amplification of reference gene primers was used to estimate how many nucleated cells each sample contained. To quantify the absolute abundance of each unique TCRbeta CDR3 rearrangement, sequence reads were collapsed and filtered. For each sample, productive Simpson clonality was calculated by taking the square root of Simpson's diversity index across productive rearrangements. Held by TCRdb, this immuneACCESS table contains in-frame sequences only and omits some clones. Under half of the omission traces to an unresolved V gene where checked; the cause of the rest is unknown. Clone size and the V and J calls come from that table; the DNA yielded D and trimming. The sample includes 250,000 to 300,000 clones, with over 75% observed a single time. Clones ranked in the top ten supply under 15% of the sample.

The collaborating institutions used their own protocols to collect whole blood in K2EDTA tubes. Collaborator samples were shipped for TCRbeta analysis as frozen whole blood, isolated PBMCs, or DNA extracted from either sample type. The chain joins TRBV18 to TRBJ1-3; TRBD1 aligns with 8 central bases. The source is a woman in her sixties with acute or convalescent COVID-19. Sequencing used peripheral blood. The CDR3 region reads CASSQSGQGFGNTIYF. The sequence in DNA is TGTGCCAGCTCACAATCCGGACAGGGCTTTGGAAACACCATATATTTT.